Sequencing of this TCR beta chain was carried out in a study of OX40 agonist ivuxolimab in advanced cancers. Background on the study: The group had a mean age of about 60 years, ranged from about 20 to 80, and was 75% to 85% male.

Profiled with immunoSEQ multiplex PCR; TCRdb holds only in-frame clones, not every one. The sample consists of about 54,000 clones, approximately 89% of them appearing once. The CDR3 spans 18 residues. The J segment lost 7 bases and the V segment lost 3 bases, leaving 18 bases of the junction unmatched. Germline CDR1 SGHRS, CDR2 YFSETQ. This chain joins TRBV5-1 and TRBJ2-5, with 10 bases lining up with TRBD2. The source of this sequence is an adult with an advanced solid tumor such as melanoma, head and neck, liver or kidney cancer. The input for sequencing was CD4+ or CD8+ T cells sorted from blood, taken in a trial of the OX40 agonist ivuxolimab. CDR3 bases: TGCGCCAGCAGCTCCCTAGGGGGAGCGGGAGGGCCGAGCGGGACCCAGTACTTC. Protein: CASSSLGGAGGPSGTQYF.